This T cell receptor beta chain was profiled in a study of cytotoxic CD8 clonotypes in ibrutinib-treated CLL. Repertoires were generated with immunoSEQ multiplex PCR, while TCRdb's copy carries only in-frame clones and drops some. The sample consists of 15,000 to 20,000 clones, 68% of them appearing once. This specimen was PBMCs, taken before ibrutinib treatment. The sequence was collected from a human donor with chronic lymphocytic leukemia.

The CDR3 is CASRSLQQRGVETQYF. CDR3 DNA sequence: TGTGCCAGCAGGTCCCTCCAACAGCGGGGGGTGGAGACCCAGTACTTC. The V and J genes are TRBV27 and TRBJ2-5; 9 bases map to TRBD2. The CDR3 has 16 amino acids. V shed 6 bases and J 5 bases; nucleotides not matched to a gene: 13. Germline V CDR1 and CDR2: MNHEY, SMNVEV (reference sequence).